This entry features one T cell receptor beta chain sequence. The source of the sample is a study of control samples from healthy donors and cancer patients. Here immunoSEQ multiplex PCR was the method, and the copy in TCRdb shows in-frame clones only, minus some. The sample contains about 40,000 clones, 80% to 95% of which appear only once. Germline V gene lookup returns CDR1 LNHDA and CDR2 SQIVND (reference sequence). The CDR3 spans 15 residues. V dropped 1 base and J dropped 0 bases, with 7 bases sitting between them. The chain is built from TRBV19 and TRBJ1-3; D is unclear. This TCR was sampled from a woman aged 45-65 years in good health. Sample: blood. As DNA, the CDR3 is TGTGCCAGTAGTATAGCTGGTTCCTCTGGAAACACCATATATTTT. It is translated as CASSIAGSSGNTIYF.